These T cell receptor beta chains were read from a single sample in a study of CD4 T cells in relation to SARS-CoV-2 and coronaviruses. What these receptors recognize is not known. Profiling relied on immunoSEQ multiplex PCR, and the TCRdb table lists in-frame clones only, not all of them. This sample has under 20,000 clones, with 82% found just once. The sequenced sample consisted of CD4+ T cells from PBMCs, cultured in vitro. The receptors shown here come from a human donor in good health. The CDR3 runs from the conserved cysteine through the conserved F or W. D genes are given only for firm matches. A row's size may be missing; if present it is once, few, many or a size class.

>TRBV19|-|TRBJ1-2|-
TGTGCCTCAGAGAACCGGGACCCATACCTACACACCTTC
CASENRDPYLHTF
>TRBV5-1|-|TRBJ2-7|-
TGCGCCAGCAGCTTGGCCGGACATACTGTCTCCTACGAGCAGTACTTC
CASSLAGHTVSYEQYF
>TRBV7-9|-|TRBJ2-1|TRBD1
TGTGCCAGCAGCTTAGGGCAGGGGGCGGTTGATGAGCAGTTCTTC
CASSLGQGAVDEQFF
>TRBV7-2|-|TRBJ2-1|-
TGTGCCAGCAGCCCCCCGGGCTACAATGAGCAGTTCTTC
CASSPPGYNEQFF
>TRBV4-1|-|TRBJ1-3|-
TGCGCCAGCAGCCAACCTAGCTCTGGAAACACCATATATTTT
CASSQPSSGNTIYF
>TRBV3-1/TRBV3-2|-|TRBJ1-2|-
TGTGCCAGCAGCCAAGATCTGGCCCAGACCGGCTATGGCTACACCTTC
CASSQDLAQTGYGYTF
>TRBV15|-|TRBJ2-2|TRBD2
TGTGCCACCAGCGTTAGACTAGCCGGGGCCGGGGAGCTGTTTTTT
CATSVRLAGAGELFF
>TRBV19|-|TRBJ2-7|-
TGTGCCAGTAGCACAGGGGAGGGTACCTACGAGCAGTACTTC
CASSTGEGTYEQYF
>TRBV5-1|-|TRBJ2-1|TRBD2
TGCGCCAGCAGCTTGGCTCGACTAGCGGGAGGTGAGCAGTTCTTC
CASSLARLAGGEQFF
>TRBV2|-|TRBJ1-4|-
TGTGCCAGCAGTGAGGGGGTCCTTAATGAAAAACTGTTTTTT
CASSEGVLNEKLFF
>TRBV7-2|-|TRBJ2-7|TRBD2
TGTGCCAGCAGCCCCTCGGGACTAGCGGGAGACGAGCAGTACTTC
CASSPSGLAGDEQYF
>TRBV6-5|once|TRBJ2-7|-
TGTGCCAGCAGTTACAGGGGGAGTGCCTACGAGCAGTACTTC
CASSYRGSAYEQYF
>TRBV2|-|TRBJ1-5|-
TGTGCCAGCTCCGACACGGGTAGGGATCAGCCCCAGCATTTT
CASSDTGRDQPQHF
>TRBV27|-|TRBJ2-3|-
TGTGCCAGCAGCCGGGGAGATACGCAGTATTTT
CASSRGDTQYF
>TRBV3-1/TRBV3-2|-|TRBJ2-1|-
TGTGCCAGCAGCGCACCGGGGGGCCTGGGAATCAATGAGCAGTTCTTC
CASSAPGGLGINEQFF
>TRBV2|few|TRBJ1-6|-
TGTGCCAGCAGTGGCAGGGGCTATAATTCACCCCTCCACTTT
CASSGRGYNSPLHF
>TRBV4-3|-|TRBJ1-2|-
TGCGCCAGCAGCCAGACAGGATTGGTCAACTATGGCTACACCTTC
CASSQTGLVNYGYTF
>TRBV10-3|-|TRBJ2-7|-
TGTGCCATCAGTGGGTCCTCCTACGAGCAGTACTTC
CAISGSSYEQYF
>TRBV9|few|TRBJ2-2|-
TGTGCCAGCAGGGACAGCTACAACACCGGGGAGCTGTTTTTT
CASRDSYNTGELFF
>TRBV11-2|-|TRBJ2-3|TRBD2
TGTGCCAGCAGTTCATTACCGGGACTAGCGAGATCTGTTATACCCACAGATACGCAGTATTTT
CASSSLPGLARSVIPTDTQYF
>TRBV3-1/TRBV3-2|once|TRBJ2-2|TRBD2
TGTGCCAGCAGCCCCGCCGGCCTTAGCGGGAGGGGCACCGGGGAGCTGTTTTTT
CASSPAGLSGRGTGELFF
>TRBV7-2|-|TRBJ2-7|TRBD1
TGTGCCAGCAGCTTAGAGGGTCTCAGGGGGGAGCAGTACTTC
CASSLEGLRGEQYF